These 30 T cell receptor beta chains were sequenced from one sample in a study of cytomegalovirus exposure and HLA in healthy donors. Amplification used 60 Vbeta primers and 13 Jbeta primers. This table comes from immunoSEQ multiplex PCR, and its TCRdb copy is limited to in-frame clones, with some not included. This repertoire shows 140,000 or so clones, roughly 79% found once; its top ten account for 1.5% to 2%. The sequencing input was PBMCs. These receptors originate from a woman aged 25 to 45 in good health and CMV-seronegative.

V usage is TRBV7-2 and J usage is TRBJ2-7; 7 bases are a match to TRBD1. The CDR3 consists of 14 residues. J was trimmed by 6 bases and V by 4 bases; bases with no gene match: 9. CDR1 and CDR2 (germline): SGHTA, FQGNSA. CDR3 protein: CASSSPRTGAEQYF. CDR3 DNA sequence: TGTGCCAGCAGCTCGCCCCGCACAGGGGCCGAGCAGTACTTC.

The chain has TRBV11-2 and TRBJ2-6; unclear D gene. V lost 1 base to trimming and J lost 4 bases, with 5 bases between them. The length of the CDR3 is 14 residues. Germline CDR1 is SGHAT and CDR2 is FQNNGV. The CDR3 DNA is TGTGCCAGCAGCTTAGGTGCGGGGGCCAACGTCCTGACTTTC. It specifies CASSLGAGANVLTF. The full variable domain, in which reference TRBV11-2 and TRBJ2-6 provide the parts outside the CDR3, is EAGVAQSPRYKIIEKRQSVAFWCNPISGHATLYWYQQILGQGPKLLIQFQNNGVVDDSQLPKDRFSAERLKGVDSTLKIQPAKLEDSAVYLCASSLGAGANVLTFGAGSRLTVL.

The chain combines TRBV12-5 with TRBJ2-5, with 14 bases fitting TRBD2. Germline loops: CDR1 LGHNT, CDR2 FRNRAP. The junction had 5 bases not matched to a gene; V was cut back by 4 bases and J by 1 base. This CDR3 region has 17 residues. CDR3 region: CASGSGLAGAIQETQYF. The CDR3 nucleotides are TGTGCTAGTGGTTCGGGACTAGCGGGGGCAATCCAAGAGACCCAGTACTTC.

In its sample, this clone was seen once. CDR3 nucleotide sequence: TGTGCCAGCGTCACAGTTTCACCCGGGGAGCTGTTTTTT. As protein: CASVTVSPGELFF. This chain uses TRBV6-1 with TRBJ2-2, with D unresolved. The V end lost 8 bases, the J end lost 6 bases, and 13 bases lay between the germline ends. Germline loops: CDR1 MNHNS, CDR2 SASEGT. This CDR3 contains 13 residues.

The V call is TRBV19, the J call TRBJ1-1; D not resolved. The germline V gene encodes CDR1 LNHDA and CDR2 SQIVND (reference sequence). Deletions cut 5 bases from V and 6 bases from J, with 16 bases between. The CDR3 extends over 14 amino acids. CDR3 sequence: CASSLRAGGSEAFF. CDR3 bases: TGTGCCAGTAGTCTGCGCGCCGGAGGCTCTGAAGCTTTCTTT.

CDR3 sequence (DNA): TGTGCCAGCAGTTACGGGGGGGCGGGAGAAGCTTTCTTT. This encodes CASSYGGAGEAFF. V gene TRBV6-5 combines with J gene TRBJ1-1; a possible D gene is TRBD1 (6 bases). Germline V lookup: CDR1 MNHEY, CDR2 SVGAGI. This CDR3 region has 13 residues. V was clipped by 2 bases and J by 8 bases, with 12 bases between them.

This sequence joins TRBV6-5 and TRBJ2-5; 12 bases map to TRBD2. V lost 6 bases and J lost 5; bases outside the gene matches: 7. The CDR3 totals 15 residues. Per germline, CDR1 MNHEY and CDR2 SVGAGI. This chain's CDR3 is CASRASGGAGETQYF. The CDR3 nucleotides are TGTGCCAGCAGGGCTAGCGGGGGGGCAGGGGAGACCCAGTACTTC.

The rearrangement uses TRBV5-4 and TRBJ1-2; 11 nucleotides align to TRBD1. Germline V gene data show CDR1 as SGHNT and CDR2 as YYREEE (reference sequence). The CDR3 runs 15 residues. V shed 4 bases, J shed 1 base, and the junction held 3 bases outside the gene matches. CDR3 loop: CASSAGTGGNYGYTF. The CDR3 DNA sequence: TGTGCCAGCAGCGCAGGGACAGGGGGTAACTATGGCTACACCTTC.

J is TRBJ2-3 and V is TRBV13; TRBD1 aligns across 10 bases. The CDR3 sequence is 15 residues long. The V segment lost 5 bases and the J segment 4 bases; nucleotides outside the gene matches: 6. The germline V gene has CDR1 PRHDT and CDR2 FYEKMQ (reference sequence). Here the CDR3 reads CASSRDRGQADTQYF. The CDR3 DNA sequence: TGTGCCAGCAGCAGAGACAGGGGGCAAGCAGATACGCAGTATTTT.

V and J are TRBV5-1 and TRBJ2-1, with 9 bases fitting TRBD1. The CDR3 consists of 16 residues. Germline lookup yields CDR1 SGHRS and CDR2 YFSETQ. Germline trimming cut 0 bases from V and 8 bases from J; bases unmatched to any gene: 9. CDR3 bases: TGCGCCAGCAGCTTGGCCACCGGGACAGGGTCATATGAGCAGTTCTTC. It specifies CASSLATGTGSYEQFF.

This clone has more than one count but fewer than ten. This chain links TRBV11-2 with TRBJ2-7, with 7 bases lining up with TRBD1. The junction had 12 bases not matched to a gene; V was cut back by 5 bases and J by 2 bases. Germline lookup yields CDR1 SGHAT and CDR2 FQNNGV. The CDR3 runs 16 residues. Here the CDR3 DNA reads TGTGCCAGCAGCCCCCGATGGGACAGCTGGCCCTACGAGCAGTACTTC. Encoded protein: CASSPRWDSWPYEQYF.

Remarks on this clone: Other DNA sequences in the sample encode the same CDR3. The chain combines TRBV2 with TRBJ2-5, with a tentative D call TRBD2 (7 bases). The V and J ends lost 4 bases and 4 bases respectively, with 10 bases between them. This CDR3 is 13 amino acids long. The germline V gene encodes CDR1 SNHLY and CDR2 FYNNEI. DNA for the CDR3: TGTGCCAGCAGTGCGGGGGGCGGAGAGACCCAGTACTTC. Translated, it gives CASSAGGGETQYF.

J is TRBJ2-1 and V is TRBV10-1; 8 bases line up with TRBD1. Per germline, CDR1 WNHNN and CDR2 SYGVQD (reference sequence). This CDR3 is 15 amino acids long. Trimming cost V 4 bases and J 4 bases; bases outside gene matches: 6. The CDR3 bases are TGCGCCAGCAGTGCTAACAGGGGGTATTACAATGAGCAGTTCTTC. Translation gives CASSANRGYYNEQFF.

The chain is built from TRBV9 and TRBJ1-1, with TRBD1 matching 8 bases. Germline CDR1 SGDLS, CDR2 YYNGEE. This CDR3 spans 16 amino acids. J lost 5 bases, V lost 0 bases, and 9 bases had no gene match. The CDR3, as DNA: TGTGCCAGCAGCGTAGAGCCTATACAGGGGGGAACTGAAGCTTTCTTT. This gives the protein CASSVEPIQGGTEAFF.

The chain is built from TRBV7-6 and TRBJ1-4; D is ambiguous. The ends were cut back, 1 base at V and 7 bases at J, with 13 bases in the middle. This CDR3 region has 15 residues. Germline CDR1 is SGHVS and CDR2 is FNYEAQ. DNA for the CDR3: TGTGCCAGCAGCTTAGGGACTCCCTGGGGTGAAAAACTGTTTTTT. The encoded protein is CASSLGTPWGEKLFF. Complete variable domain (other parts from reference TRBV7-6 and TRBJ1-4): GAGVSQSPRYKVTKRGQDVALRCDPISGHVSLYWYRQALGQGPEFLTYFNYEAQQDKSGLPNDRFSAERPEGSISTLTIQRTEQRDSAMYRCASSLGTPWGEKLFFGSGTQLSVL.

The V and J genes are TRBV15 and TRBJ2-2; D not certain. V lost 0 bases and J 0 bases, leaving 11 bases between the germline ends. Germline CDR1 LNHNV, CDR2 YYDKDF (reference sequence). The CDR3 has 17 residues. The CDR3 loop is CATSRDFTAANTGELFF. DNA of the CDR3: TGTGCCACCAGCAGAGATTTTACTGCCGCGAACACCGGGGAGCTGTTTTTT.

The J gene is TRBJ1-3, the V gene TRBV18, with D maybe TRBD1 (6 bases). V was trimmed by 5 bases and J by 1 base, leaving 9 bases between them. Germline-derived CDR1 and CDR2 are KGHSH and LQKENI. The CDR3 sequence is 14 residues long. CDR3 sequence: CASSSDRSGNTIYF. The CDR3 coding sequence is TGTGCCAGCTCATCAGACAGGTCTGGAAACACCATATATTTT.

The CDR3 DNA follows: TGTGCCAGCAGCGTATCGTCTAGCGGGGGCACAGATACGCAGTATTTT. Translating it yields CASSVSSSGGTDTQYF. The chain uses TRBV9 and TRBJ2-3, with 9 positions matching TRBD2. From germline, CDR1 is SGDLS and CDR2 YYNGEE. The CDR3 has 16 amino acids. The V segment lost 1 base and the J segment 1 base; nucleotides outside the gene matches: 4.

The chain links TRBV5-5 to TRBJ1-6, with TRBD1 identical over 9 bases. This CDR3 has 15 residues. Germline V gives CDR1 SGHKS, CDR2 YYEKEE (reference sequence). J lost 9 bases, V lost 4 bases, and 8 bases had no gene match. The CDR3: CASSTTGTGTSPLHF. In nucleotides, the CDR3 is TGTGCCAGCAGCACTACCGGGACAGGGACTTCACCCCTCCACTTT.

The chain links TRBV5-8 to TRBJ2-7, with 9 nucleotides matching TRBD1. The CDR3 totals 15 residues. CDR1 is SGHTS and CDR2 is YDEGEE in the germline V gene. J was trimmed by 1 base and V by 4 bases; bases with no gene match: 6. The CDR3 DNA reads as TGTGCCAGCAGCCCGGGACAGGGAATTTCCTACGAGCAGTACTTC. This translates into CASSPGQGISYEQYF.

This sequence joins TRBV19 and TRBJ1-1; D gene uncertain. With 7 bases removed from V and 2 bases from J, the gap between germline ends came to 8 bases. The CDR3 extends over 12 amino acids. CDR1 and CDR2 (germline): LNHDA, SQIVND (reference sequence). The CDR3 protein is CASNLPNTEAFF. CDR3 DNA sequence: TGTGCCAGTAATCTCCCCAACACTGAAGCTTTCTTT.

This chain links TRBV6-4 with TRBJ1-2, with D unresolved. The CDR3 sequence is 11 residues long. Looked up from germline, CDR1 is MRHNA and CDR2 is SNTAGT. The V gene lost 3 bases and the J gene lost 8 bases, with 7 bases spanning the gap. The CDR3 spells CASSDPSGYTF. The CDR3 DNA follows: TGTGCCAGCAGTGATCCCTCCGGCTACACCTTC.

This chain links TRBV14 with TRBJ1-1; D is ambiguous. V gave up 5 bases and J gave up 0 bases, with 10 bases separating them. The CDR3 is made up of 14 amino acids. Germline V gene data show CDR1 as SGHDN and CDR2 as FVKESK. CDR3 region: CASSLASLNTEAFF. CDR3 DNA sequence: TGTGCCAGCAGCTTAGCGTCCCTGAACACTGAAGCTTTCTTT.

The rearrangement joins TRBV27 to TRBJ1-2, with 7 bases identical to TRBD1. V lost 6 bases and J lost 4; bases outside the gene matches: 8. The germline gives CDR1 MNHEY, CDR2 SMNVEV (reference sequence). This CDR3 contains 14 residues. CDR3 in DNA: TGTGCCAGCAGACGCGGACAGGACCTCTATGGCTACACCTTC. It yields the protein CASRRGQDLYGYTF.

The J gene is TRBJ1-3, the V gene TRBV9, with 7 bases fitting TRBD1. The V and J ends lost 5 bases and 0 bases, in that order; junction bases with no gene match: 11. The germline V gene has CDR1 SGDLS and CDR2 YYNGEE. This CDR3 comprises 17 residues. CDR3 loop: CASSAGDRLSSGNTIYF. Here the CDR3 DNA reads TGTGCCAGCAGTGCCGGGGACAGACTGAGCTCTGGAAACACCATATATTTT.

The chain joins TRBV6-5 to TRBJ2-7; the match to TRBD1 covers 9 bases. Trimming cost V 6 bases and J 1 base; bases outside gene matches: 7. Germline CDR1 MNHEY, CDR2 SVGAGI. There are 15 residues in the CDR3. CDR3 loop: CASRPGTGISYEQYF. The DNA for the CDR3 is TGTGCCAGCAGGCCCGGGACAGGGATTTCCTACGAGCAGTACTTC.

The rearrangement uses TRBV6-1 and TRBJ2-5; tentatively, D is TRBD1 (5 bases). The CDR3 sequence is 13 residues long. V lost 5 bases and J lost 3, with 10 bases in between. Germline-derived CDR1 and CDR2 are MNHNS and SASEGT. The CDR3 loop is CASSSTQEETQYF. DNA for the CDR3: TGTGCCAGCAGTTCAACACAGGAAGAGACCCAGTACTTC.

This clone has a handful of counts. The rearrangement links TRBV5-4 to TRBJ1-1, with 7 bases fitting TRBD1. The V gene's germline CDR1 is SGHNT and CDR2 YYREEE (reference sequence). This CDR3 is built from 15 residues. With 0 bases clipped from V and 4 bases from J, the junction kept 6 bases outside the gene matches. CDR3 coding DNA: TGTGCCAGCAGCTTGGCCACAGGGGTAGGCACTGAAGCTTTCTTT. Its protein product is CASSLATGVGTEAFF.

This clone was seen more than once but under ten times. Here the CDR3 reads CASSVRGQGAHQETQYF. The CDR3 DNA sequence: TGCGCCAGCAGTGTCCGGGGACAGGGGGCGCACCAAGAGACCCAGTACTTC. V usage is TRBV10-1 and J usage is TRBJ2-5; 12 bases fit TRBD1. The CDR3 runs to 17 residues. Germline V gene lookup returns CDR1 WNHNN and CDR2 SYGVQD (reference sequence). The junction had 6 bases not matched to a gene; V was cut back by 4 bases and J by 0 bases.

The CDR3 DNA sequence: TGTGCCAGCAGTTCGCTAACAGGCCCCGAGCAGTACTTC. It encodes CASSSLTGPEQYF. This chain uses TRBV7-9 with TRBJ2-7; D possibly corresponds to TRBD1 (5 bases). Per germline, CDR1 SEHNR and CDR2 FQNEAQ (reference sequence). Trimming removed 6 bases at V and 6 bases at J, with 15 bases between. CDR3 length equals 13 residues.